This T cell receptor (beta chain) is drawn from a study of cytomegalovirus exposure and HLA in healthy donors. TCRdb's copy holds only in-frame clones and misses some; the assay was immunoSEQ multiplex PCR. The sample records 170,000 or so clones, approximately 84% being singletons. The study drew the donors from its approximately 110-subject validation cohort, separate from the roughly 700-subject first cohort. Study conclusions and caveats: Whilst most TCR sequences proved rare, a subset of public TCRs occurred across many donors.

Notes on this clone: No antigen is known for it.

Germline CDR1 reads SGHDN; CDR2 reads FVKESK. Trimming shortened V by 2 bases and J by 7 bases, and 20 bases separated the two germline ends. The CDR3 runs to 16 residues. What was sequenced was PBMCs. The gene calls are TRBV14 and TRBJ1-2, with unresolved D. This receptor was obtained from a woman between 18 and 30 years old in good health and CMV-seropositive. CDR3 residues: CASSQSSGGGSFGYTF. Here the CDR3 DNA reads TGTGCCAGCAGCCAATCATCGGGCGGAGGGAGCTTTGGCTACACCTTC.